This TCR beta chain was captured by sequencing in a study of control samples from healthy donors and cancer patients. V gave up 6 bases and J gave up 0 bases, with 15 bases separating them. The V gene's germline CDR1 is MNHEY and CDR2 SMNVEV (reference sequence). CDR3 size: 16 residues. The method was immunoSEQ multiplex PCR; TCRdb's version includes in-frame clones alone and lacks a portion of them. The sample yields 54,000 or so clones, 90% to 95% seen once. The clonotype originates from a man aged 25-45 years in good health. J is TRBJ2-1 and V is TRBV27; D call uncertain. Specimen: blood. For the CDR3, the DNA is TGTGCCAGCAGCTCCCTTAGCCTCAGCTCCTACAATGAGCAGTTCTTC. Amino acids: CASSSLSLSSYNEQFF.